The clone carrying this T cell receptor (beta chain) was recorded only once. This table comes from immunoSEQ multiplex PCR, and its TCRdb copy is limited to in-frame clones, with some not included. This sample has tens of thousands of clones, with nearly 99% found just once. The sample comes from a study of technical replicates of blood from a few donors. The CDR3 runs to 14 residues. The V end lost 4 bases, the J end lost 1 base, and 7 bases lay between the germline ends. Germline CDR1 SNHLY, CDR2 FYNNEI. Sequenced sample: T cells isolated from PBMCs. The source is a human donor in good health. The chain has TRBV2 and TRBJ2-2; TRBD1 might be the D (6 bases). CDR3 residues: CASSVGQNTGELFF. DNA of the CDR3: TGTGCCAGCAGTGTGGGACAGAACACCGGGGAGCTGTTTTTT.